This T cell receptor (beta chain) is drawn from a study of T-cell reconstitution after alpha-beta-depleted transplantation in children. Study-level findings and limits: By one year post-transplant, T-cell counts and diversity largely arose from T cells that were newly produced. Recipient T cells and thymic progenitors that survived were the source of the high TCRbeta diversity seen at day 60 in some patients. Reportedly, alpha-beta T cells present about two months post-transplant originated from several hundred expanded clones of graft origin.

This clonotype was seen repeatedly, ten times or more. Its antigen is currently unknown. This CDR3 region has 11 residues. V was shortened by 5 bases and J by 15 bases, with 14 bases between the two germline ends. Molecular barcoding with unique molecular identifiers was used for the TCRbeta library. Via MiXCR, TCRdb re-called the PCR reads, giving one row per CDR3 protein. The repertoire includes roughly 670,000 distinct CDR3 sequences, less than 15% of them detected once, and 0.79% sits in the top ten. The chain recombines TRBV12-3 or TRBV12-4 with TRBJ2-1; D not certain. The specimen was PBMCs, collected before TCRalphabeta/CD19-depleted stem cell transplant. The TCR originated in a girl aged 2 to 10 with congenital amegakaryocytic thrombocytopenia, due to receive a stem cell transplant. The CDR3 nucleotides are TGTGCCAGCAGTACATCCAGGATGCGGTTCTTC. Protein product: CASSTSRMRFF.